These 24 T cell receptor beta chains came from one sample sequenced in a study of blood T cell repertoires in COVID-19. Data came from immunoSEQ multiplex PCR; TCRdb stores just in-frame clones and leaves some out. The sample yields approximately 360,000 clones, around 89% seen once. The sample was peripheral blood. The origin of the receptors is a man younger than 35 with active or convalescent COVID-19.

The genes are TRBV19 and TRBJ1-5; TRBD1 matches 9 bases. The CDR3 runs to 14 residues. Germline V gene sequence: CDR1 LNHDA, CDR2 SQIVND (reference sequence). The ends lost 6 bases at V and 6 bases at J; junction bases unmatched: 6. CDR3 sequence: CASRGNRGRQPQHF. As DNA, the CDR3 is TGTGCCAGTAGGGGAAACAGGGGGCGTCAGCCCCAGCATTTT.

The chain is built from TRBV7-9 and TRBJ1-6, with D possibly being TRBD1 (5 bases). The V gene's germline CDR1 is SEHNR and CDR2 FQNEAQ (reference sequence). The V gene lost 3 bases and the J gene lost 7 bases, with 10 bases spanning the gap. This CDR3 region has 14 residues. In DNA form, the CDR3 reads TGTGCCAGCAGCTTTGGGGGGTTGAATTCACCCCTCCACTTT. Protein sequence: CASSFGGLNSPLHF.

The rearrangement uses TRBV7-9 and TRBJ2-3; 10 positions agree with TRBD2. Germline lookup yields CDR1 SEHNR and CDR2 FQNEAQ (reference sequence). The CDR3 extends over 15 amino acids. V gave up 2 bases and J gave up 6 bases; unmatched junction bases: 5. The CDR3 region is CASSLRTSGGDTQYF. CDR3 sequence (DNA): TGTGCCAGCAGCTTAAGGACTAGCGGAGGGGATACGCAGTATTTT.

Remarks on this clone: Because the CDR3's place on the DNA is in doubt, the DNA is left out and the CDR3 is given as listed by TCRdb. The CDR3 spells CASSVRFGDTQYF. The chain has TRBV9 and TRBJ2-3; the D call in the table, TRBD2, was not verified against the DNA. Per the germline V gene, CDR1 is SGDLS and CDR2 is YYNGEE. Ends included, the CDR3 has 13 residues.

The J gene is TRBJ2-5, the V gene TRBV7-2; D is perhaps TRBD1 (5 bases). This CDR3 has 16 amino acids. Per the germline V gene, CDR1 is SGHTA and CDR2 is FQGNSA. Trimming shortened V by 1 base and J by 2 bases, and 14 bases separated the two germline ends. The CDR3 DNA follows: TGTGCCAGCAGCTTAGGCAGGGTCCTAGGGCAAGAGACCCAGTACTTC. Encoded protein: CASSLGRVLGQETQYF.

The chain joins TRBV7-9 to TRBJ2-3; 12 nucleotides agree with TRBD2. CDR1 and CDR2 (germline): SEHNR, FQNEAQ (reference sequence). The CDR3 is 17 amino acids. Losses at the gene ends were 5 bases for V and 1 base for J; bases not matched to a gene: 7. DNA for the CDR3: TGTGCCAGCAGCACACTAGCGGGAGGCAGGGGCACAGATACGCAGTATTTT. Protein product: CASSTLAGGRGTDTQYF.

The V gene is TRBV9, the J gene TRBJ1-1; 9 bases match TRBD1. CDR1 is SGDLS and CDR2 is YYNGEE in the germline V gene. There are 17 residues in the CDR3. With 4 bases clipped from V and 0 bases from J, the junction kept 10 bases outside the gene matches. Here the CDR3 reads CASSPGDRAFLNTEAFF. CDR3 nucleotides: TGTGCCAGCAGCCCAGGGGACAGGGCCTTCTTGAACACTGAAGCTTTCTTT.

The chain links TRBV5-1 to TRBJ2-7, with TRBD1 identical over 9 bases. CDR3 size: 15 residues. Germline V lookup: CDR1 SGHRS, CDR2 YFSETQ. Trimming took 6 bases from V and 4 from J; bases not matched to a gene: 11. Here the CDR3 reads CASNPGQGFGYEQYF. The CDR3 DNA reads TGCGCCAGCAACCCGGGACAGGGATTCGGGTACGAGCAGTACTTC.

V and J are TRBV7-9 and TRBJ1-2; D gene uncertain. With 0 bases removed from V and 8 bases from J, the gap between germline ends came to 7 bases. The CDR3 has 12 residues. The germline gives CDR1 SEHNR, CDR2 FQNEAQ (reference sequence). CDR3 residues: CASSLAEGGYTF. The CDR3 DNA reads as TGTGCCAGCAGCTTAGCGGAGGGCGGCTACACCTTC.

The chain links TRBV12-3 or TRBV12-4 to TRBJ2-7; no reliable D call. This CDR3 contains 12 residues. Deletions cut 4 bases from V and 6 bases from J, with 10 bases between. The CDR3 loop is CASSSRRREQYF. The CDR3 coding sequence is TGTGCCAGCAGTTCGAGGCGGCGCGAGCAGTACTTC.

This clone is a singleton in its sample. This chain connects TRBV28 to TRBJ1-5; D is undetermined. Germline V CDR1 and CDR2: MDHEN, SYDVKM. The CDR3 is 13 amino acids. The CDR3 sequence is CATTSGSNQPQHF. In DNA, the CDR3 is TGTGCTACAACCTCCGGGTCGAATCAGCCCCAGCATTTT.

V is TRBV7-2 and J is TRBJ1-6; 7 nucleotides align to TRBD1. Losses at the gene ends were 1 base for V and 10 bases for J; bases not matched to a gene: 7. This CDR3 is 15 amino acids long. The germline V gene has CDR1 SGHTA and CDR2 FQGNSA. The CDR3 coding sequence is TGTGCCAGCAGCTTAGGTGTCAGGGGGAGGTCACCCCTCCACTTT. Protein sequence: CASSLGVRGRSPLHF. The full variable domain, in which reference TRBV7-2 and TRBJ1-6 provide the parts outside the CDR3, is GAGVSQSPSNKVTEKGKDVELRCDPISGHTALYWYRQSLGQGLEFLIYFQGNSAPDKSGLPSDRFSAERTGGSVSTLTIQRTQQEDSAVYLCASSLGVRGRSPLHFGNGTRLTVT.

V gene TRBV7-9 combines with J gene TRBJ1-1; tentative D call: TRBD1 (6 bases). The germline V and J ends were trimmed by 7 bases and 1 base, with 13 bases remaining between them. Germline V gene data show CDR1 as SEHNR and CDR2 as FQNEAQ (reference sequence). This CDR3 region has 14 residues. The CDR3 here is CASNTGTKNTEAFF. The CDR3 nucleotides are TGTGCCAGCAACACCGGGACAAAGAACACTGAAGCTTTCTTT.

V is TRBV6-6 and J is TRBJ1-2; no firm D call. The V and J ends lost 2 bases and 3 bases respectively, with 10 bases between them. The CDR3 is 14 residues long. Germline CDR1 and CDR2: MNHNY and SVGAGI (reference sequence). The DNA for the CDR3 is TGTGCCAGCAGTTACGTGAACAACCACTATGGCTACACCTTC. Translation gives CASSYVNNHYGYTF.

The chain recombines TRBV28 with TRBJ2-7; TRBD2 aligns across 9 bases. Per the germline V gene, CDR1 is MDHEN and CDR2 is SYDVKM. This CDR3 region has 15 residues. The CDR3 reads CAAGGQGRISYEQYF. The CDR3 bases are TGTGCTGCGGGGGGGCAGGGGAGAATCTCCTACGAGCAGTACTTC.

The rearrangement links TRBV5-1 to TRBJ2-5; the match to TRBD2 covers 15 bases. Unmatched junction bases numbered 7, after V lost 2 bases and J lost 5 bases. The germline V gene has CDR1 SGHRS and CDR2 YFSETQ. This CDR3 comprises 17 residues. CDR3 protein: CASSLGLAGGPRETQYF. The CDR3 nucleotides read TGCGCCAGCAGCTTAGGACTAGCGGGAGGGCCAAGGGAGACCCAGTACTTC.

This chain uses TRBV6-5 with TRBJ2-6; D ambiguous. The CDR3 length is 15 residues. CDR1 is MNHEY, CDR2 SVGAGI, per germline. Trimming removed 3 bases from V and 4 bases from J, with 10 bases in between. The chain's CDR3 is CASSYRLTGANVLTF. Written as DNA, the CDR3 is TGTGCCAGCAGTTATAGACTGACCGGGGCCAACGTCCTGACTTTC.

This clone was recorded many times. This CDR3 reads CASAPGQGGNEQFF. CDR3 nucleotide sequence: TGTGCCAGCGCCCCGGGACAGGGTGGCAATGAGCAGTTCTTC. J is TRBJ2-1 and V is TRBV6-4, with 9 bases fitting TRBD1. The CDR3 has 14 residues. Trimming at V came to 8 bases and at J to 6 bases, leaving 8 bases not matched to a gene. Germline values: CDR1 MRHNA, CDR2 SNTAGT.

This clone has only one observation. The V gene is TRBV20-1, the J gene TRBJ2-7, with TRBD2 matching 7 bases. V trimming: 3 bases; J trimming: 5 bases; junction bases outside the gene matches: 4. The CDR3 has 12 amino acids. Germline V CDR1 and CDR2: DFQATT, SNEGSKA (reference sequence). CDR3 coding DNA: TGCAGTGCTAGTAGCGGGTCCCACGAGCAGTACTTC. It yields the protein CSASSGSHEQYF.

The chain joins TRBV29-1 to TRBJ2-5; 10 nucleotides align to TRBD2. CDR3 length: 15 amino acids. Germline assignment: CDR1 SQVTM and CDR2 ANQGSEA. Trimming cost V 3 bases and J 5 bases; bases outside gene matches: 9. The CDR3 bases are TGCAGCGTTGATCCAGCGGGAGGGCCGGGGGAGACCCAGTACTTC. Its protein is CSVDPAGGPGETQYF.

The chain's CDR3 is CASSQGLAWGEQFF. The CDR3, as DNA: TGTGCCAGCAGTCAAGGACTAGCGTGGGGTGAGCAGTTCTTC. The genes are TRBV27 and TRBJ2-1, with 9 nucleotides matching TRBD2. This CDR3 region has 14 residues. Germline-derived CDR1 and CDR2 are MNHEY and SMNVEV (reference sequence). With 5 bases clipped from V and 9 bases from J, the junction kept 8 bases outside the gene matches.

This chain connects TRBV27 to TRBJ2-7, with D unresolved. Germline V gives CDR1 MNHEY, CDR2 SMNVEV (reference sequence). The V gene lost 3 bases and the J gene lost 12 bases, with 18 bases spanning the gap. CDR3 length equals 13 residues. In DNA form, the CDR3 reads TGTGCCAGCAGTTTCTCGTCCGGGTTTCCTTGGTACTTC. This translates into CASSFSSGFPWYF.

CDR3 in amino acids: CASSVGQGDQPQHF. CDR3 coding DNA: TGTGCCAGCAGCGTGGGACAGGGAGATCAGCCCCAGCATTTT. The V call is TRBV7-2, the J call TRBJ1-5, with 9 bases identical to TRBD1. This CDR3 is 14 amino acids long. V trimming: 5 bases; J trimming: 5 bases; junction bases outside the gene matches: 4. CDR1 is SGHTA, CDR2 FQGNSA, per germline.

V gene TRBV5-1 combines with J gene TRBJ2-2, with 12 nucleotides matching TRBD2. Germline V gene data show CDR1 as SGHRS and CDR2 as YFSETQ. V lost 4 bases to trimming and J lost 0 bases; unmatched junction nucleotides: 10. The CDR3 has 19 amino acids. CDR3 amino acids: CASSRGHGLAGSNTGELFF. In DNA form, the CDR3 reads TGCGCCAGCAGCCGGGGCCACGGACTAGCGGGGTCGAACACCGGGGAGCTGTTTTTT.